This entry lists 23 T cell receptor beta chains sequenced from one sample in a study of shared clonotypes between healthy human individuals. Method: immunoSEQ multiplex PCR; TCRdb's copy keeps in-frame clones and lacks some. The table has around 2.1 million clones, about 93% seen once; the top ten hold under 2%. The naive CD8 population came from CD45RO-negative cells selected for CCR7, without terminally differentiated effector memory CD45RA+ cells. Sequencing used naive CD8+ T cells from PBMCs. The receptor source for this set is a man younger than 35 in good health. Some clones in this sample may be carry-over from other donors' samples.

The chain is built from TRBV7-8 and TRBJ1-3; D not certain. V was trimmed by 5 bases and J by 0 bases, leaving 14 bases between them. Germline CDR1 SGHVS, CDR2 FQNEAQ. This CDR3 contains 16 residues. The CDR3 DNA sequence: TGTGCCAGCAGCGCGACCTTCGGATCCTCTGGAAACACCATATATTTT. Translation gives CASSATFGSSGNTIYF.

This clone showed up just once. The chain links TRBV7-9 to TRBJ2-1, with a possible D match to TRBD1 (8 bases). Germline V gene sequence: CDR1 SEHNR, CDR2 FQNEAQ (reference sequence). Trimming removed 3 bases at V and 8 bases at J, with 23 bases between. CDR3 length equals 17 residues. In nucleotides, the CDR3 is TGTGCCAGCAGCTTCCGTGACAGGGGAGGGCCCAATGATGAGCAGTTCTTC. This codes for CASSFRDRGGPNDEQFF.

This clone has only one observation. The chain's CDR3 is CASSTGQGKYNEQFF. The CDR3 bases are TGCGCCAGCAGCACAGGACAGGGAAAATACAATGAGCAGTTCTTC. The chain recombines TRBV4-1 with TRBJ2-1, with 8 bases aligning to TRBD1. The V segment lost 5 bases and the J segment 4 bases; nucleotides outside the gene matches: 7. CDR1 and CDR2 (germline): MGHRA, YSYEKL. The CDR3 sequence is 15 residues long.

The chain employs TRBV19 and TRBJ1-3; no firm D call. This CDR3 is 13 amino acids long. The germline V and J ends were trimmed by 7 bases and 4 bases, with 11 bases remaining between them. The V gene's germline CDR1 is LNHDA and CDR2 SQIVND (reference sequence). CDR3: CASTSLSGNTIYF. CDR3 bases: TGTGCCAGTACCTCCCTTTCGGGAAACACCATATATTTT.

This chain uses TRBV7-9 with TRBJ2-1, with TRBD2 as a possible D gene (6 bases). CDR3 size: 15 residues. Germline V gene sequence: CDR1 SEHNR, CDR2 FQNEAQ (reference sequence). Trimming removed 5 bases from V and 4 bases from J, with 15 bases in between. CDR3: CASSLGSSVYNEQFF. CDR3 coding DNA: TGTGCCAGCAGCCTTGGGTCTAGCGTTTACAATGAGCAGTTCTTC.

This sequence joins TRBV11-2 and TRBJ1-1; possible D gene TRBD1, 5 bases. Germline V gives CDR1 SGHAT, CDR2 FQNNGV. The CDR3 extends over 14 amino acids. Trimming took off 0 bases at V and 1 base at J, with 6 bases between the two ends. CDR3 region: CASSLEGENTEAFF. CDR3 nucleotide sequence: TGTGCCAGCAGCTTAGAGGGGGAGAACACTGAAGCTTTCTTT.

A single count supports this clone. V and J are TRBV9 and TRBJ1-5; the D is unclear. With 0 bases removed from V and 4 bases from J, the gap between germline ends came to 11 bases. Germline V CDR1 and CDR2: SGDLS, YYNGEE. This CDR3 is built from 15 residues. The CDR3 coding sequence is TGTGCCAGCAGCGTAGATGGTGGCCTAAATCAGCCCCAGCATTTT. It specifies CASSVDGGLNQPQHF.

The chain links TRBV4-1 to TRBJ1-2; D not certain. Germline V gene data show CDR1 as MGHRA and CDR2 as YSYEKL. The V end lost 3 bases, the J end lost 1 base, and 3 bases lay between the germline ends. The CDR3 is 12 residues long. The CDR3 DNA follows: TGCGCCAGCAGCCAGTTTAACTATGGCTACACCTTC. Protein product: CASSQFNYGYTF.

DNA of the CDR3: TGTGCCAGCAGTCTAGCGGGAGTAGGTGAGCAGTTCTTC. Translation gives CASSLAGVGEQFF. J is TRBJ2-1 and V is TRBV7-9, with TRBD2 matching over 10 bases. Per the germline V gene, CDR1 is SEHNR and CDR2 is FQNEAQ (reference sequence). V lost 6 bases, J lost 9 bases, and 5 bases stayed unmatched. The CDR3 sequence is 13 residues long.

The chain recombines TRBV30 with TRBJ2-7; tentative D call: TRBD2 (6 bases). The germline CDR1 and CDR2 sequences are GTSNPN and SVGIG (reference sequence). CDR3 size: 13 residues. V was pared by 2 bases and J by 3 bases, with 11 bases between. As DNA, the CDR3 is TGTGCCTGGAGTAGTAGCGGATTCTACGAGCAGTACTTC. This gives the protein CAWSSSGFYEQYF.

The rearrangement joins TRBV19 to TRBJ1-5, with D possibly TRBD1 on 6 matching bases. This CDR3 region has 14 residues. Germline V gene lookup returns CDR1 LNHDA and CDR2 SQIVND (reference sequence). V lost 4 bases, J lost 9 bases, and 16 bases lay in between. The CDR3 coding sequence is TGTGCCAGTAGTACGTTGGGGGGGGACATGCCCCAGCATTTT. Protein: CASSTLGGDMPQHF. The entire variable domain, with the rest obtained from reference TRBV19 and TRBJ1-5, is as follows: DGGITQSPKYLFRKEGQNVTLSCEQNLNHDAMYWYRQDPGQGLRLIYYSQIVNDFQKGDIAEGYSVSREKKESFPLTVTSAQKNPTAFYLCASSTLGGDMPQHFGDGTRLSIL.

V and J are TRBV27 and TRBJ2-7, with D perhaps TRBD2 (6 bases). Germline V gene lookup returns CDR1 MNHEY and CDR2 SMNVEV (reference sequence). This CDR3 is built from 16 residues. Trimming pared 5 bases from V and 2 bases from J, leaving 19 bases between. The DNA for the CDR3 is TGTGCCAGCAGTCCCTCACTAGCTCTTAGGGCCTACGAGCAGTACTTC. It is translated as CASSPSLALRAYEQYF.

With respect to this clone: The same CDR3 can be traced to other DNA sequences in this sample. The DNA of the CDR3 is TGTGCCAGCAGCCAAGGGGGATACTACGAGCAGTACTTC. This gives the protein CASSQGGYYEQYF. The chain is built from TRBV14 and TRBJ2-7; no reliable D call. The CDR3 loop spans 13 amino acids. Germline loops: CDR1 SGHDN, CDR2 FVKESK. V lost 1 base and J 3 bases, leaving 7 bases between the germline ends.

The chain couples TRBV9 to TRBJ2-2; no clear D gene. The V gene lost 7 bases and the J gene lost 1 base, with 11 bases spanning the gap. The CDR3 runs 14 residues. The germline gives CDR1 SGDLS, CDR2 YYNGEE. The CDR3 nucleotides read TGTGCCAGCGATAGGGAAGAGAACACCGGGGAGCTGTTTTTT. Its translation is CASDREENTGELFF.

This chain joins TRBV28 and TRBJ2-2; possibly TRBD1 for D (6 bases). This CDR3 region has 15 residues. The germline gives CDR1 MDHEN, CDR2 SYDVKM. V gave up 4 bases and J gave up 1 base, with 10 bases separating them. CDR3 in amino acids: CASSYYRENTGELFF. CDR3 in DNA: TGTGCCAGCAGTTATTACAGGGAGAACACCGGGGAGCTGTTTTTT. The full variable domain, completed using reference TRBV28 and TRBJ2-2, is DVKVTQSSRYLVKRTGEKVFLECVQDMDHENMFWYRQDPGLGLRLIYFSYDVKMKEKGDIPEGYSVSREKKERFSLILESASTNQTSMYLCASSYYRENTGELFFGEGSRLTVL.

The rearrangement links TRBV30 to TRBJ1-6; D is undetermined. The CDR3 extends over 11 amino acids. Germline V lookup: CDR1 GTSNPN, CDR2 SVGIG (reference sequence). V gave up 4 bases and J gave up 9 bases, with 7 bases separating them. The CDR3 reads CAWNSGSPLHF. The CDR3 region has the DNA TGTGCCTGGAACTCCGGTTCACCCCTCCACTTT.

The chain uses TRBV29-1 and TRBJ2-1; D is perhaps TRBD2 (6 bases). Germline loops: CDR1 SQVTM, CDR2 ANQGSEA. The CDR3 sequence is 11 residues long. V was cut by 8 bases and J by 8 bases, with 13 bases left in between. CDR3 loop: CSNRLGDEQFF. The CDR3 coding sequence is TGCAGCAACCGACTAGGCGATGAGCAGTTCTTC.

With respect to this clone: The same CDR3 also results from other DNA sequences found in this sample. This chain connects TRBV28 to TRBJ1-2, with D possibly TRBD1 on 5 matching bases. From germline, CDR1 is MDHEN and CDR2 SYDVKM. Trimming took 2 bases from V and 4 from J, leaving 11 bases between them. This CDR3 region has 14 residues. This chain's CDR3 is CASSLRGGAYGYTF. For the CDR3, the DNA is TGTGCCAGCAGTTTAAGGGGTGGGGCCTATGGCTACACCTTC.

This clone was observed once. This sequence joins TRBV6-1 and TRBJ2-1; D is unclear. Trimming cost V 11 bases and J 1 base, with 9 bases left between them. Germline V gene data show CDR1 as MNHNS and CDR2 as SASEGT. There are 12 residues in the CDR3. The CDR3 DNA sequence: TGTGCCCTCCACCTTTCCTACAATGAGCAGTTCTTC. Translation gives CALHLSYNEQFF.

The chain couples TRBV7-6 to TRBJ1-4; weak D call: TRBD1 (6 bases). The germline V and J ends were trimmed by 7 bases and 5 bases, with 17 bases remaining between them. This CDR3 comprises 15 residues. Germline values: CDR1 SGHVS, CDR2 FNYEAQ. The DNA for the CDR3 is TGTGCCAGCAAAGACAGGCCCGGAGGGAATGAAAAACTGTTTTTT. This codes for CASKDRPGGNEKLFF.

This clone was seen a handful of times. The chain combines TRBV19 with TRBJ2-7; 8 bases align to TRBD1. V gave up 4 bases and J gave up 1 base; unmatched junction bases: 3. CDR1 and CDR2 (germline): LNHDA, SQIVND (reference sequence). This CDR3 is built from 14 residues. The CDR3 region has the DNA TGTGCCAGTAGTAGGACAGGGCATTCCTACGAGCAGTACTTC. Its translation is CASSRTGHSYEQYF.

This CDR3 reads CAIRDLAGGGNEQFF. The DNA for the CDR3 is TGTGCCATCAGGGACCTAGCGGGAGGTGGCAATGAGCAGTTCTTC. The rearrangement joins TRBV10-3 to TRBJ2-1; 11 nucleotides line up with TRBD2. The CDR3 runs 15 residues. Germline loops: CDR1 ENHRY, CDR2 SYGVKD. The V segment lost 6 bases and the J segment 6 bases; nucleotides outside the gene matches: 7.

The chain employs TRBV7-8 and TRBJ1-1, with no clear D. Germline-derived CDR1 and CDR2 are SGHVS and FQNEAQ. Deletions cut 4 bases from V and 5 bases from J, with 8 bases between. The CDR3 covers 12 residues. The CDR3 nucleotides are TGTGCCAGCAGCTCCATCCTGACTGAAGCTTTCTTT. It translates to CASSSILTEAFF.